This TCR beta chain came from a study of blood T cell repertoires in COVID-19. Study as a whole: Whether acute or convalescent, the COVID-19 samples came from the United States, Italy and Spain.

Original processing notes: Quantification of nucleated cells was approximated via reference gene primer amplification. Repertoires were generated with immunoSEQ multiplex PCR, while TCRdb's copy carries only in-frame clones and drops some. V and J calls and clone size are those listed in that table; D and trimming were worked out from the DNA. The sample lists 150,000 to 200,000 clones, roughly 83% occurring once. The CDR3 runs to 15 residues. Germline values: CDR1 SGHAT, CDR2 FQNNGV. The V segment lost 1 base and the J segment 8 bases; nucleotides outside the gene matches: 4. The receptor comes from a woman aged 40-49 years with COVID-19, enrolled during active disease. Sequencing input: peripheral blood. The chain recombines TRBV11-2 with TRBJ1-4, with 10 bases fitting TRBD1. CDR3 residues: CASSLGDRGHEKLFF. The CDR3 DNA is TGTGCCAGCAGCTTAGGAGACAGGGGGCACGAAAAACTGTTTTTT.